The 29 T cell receptor beta chains below were found in one sample sequenced in a study of CD8+ T cells in alopecia areata. cDNA reverse transcribed from extracted RNA served as the sequencing template. Using immunoSEQ multiplex PCR, the repertoire was profiled, and TCRdb retains in-frame clones only, with some absent. The sample holds about 140,000 clones, approximately 85% seen once. Treatment noted: oral pan-JAK inhibitor, 5-10 mg twice daily. The sequences come from CD8+ T cells sorted from blood, collected at week 4, from a patient treated with tofacitinib. Receptors originate from a human donor with alopecia areata.

J is TRBJ1-3 and V is TRBV7-9, with D perhaps TRBD1 (5 bases). This CDR3 is built from 16 residues. CDR1 is SEHNR and CDR2 is FQNEAQ in the germline V gene (reference sequence). Trimming took 2 bases from V and 0 from J, leaving 11 bases between them. CDR3 in amino acids: CASSLLSGLSGNTIYF. The CDR3 DNA follows: TGTGCCAGCAGCTTATTATCGGGGCTCTCTGGAAACACCATATATTTT.

This clone was detected only a few times. The rearrangement links TRBV7-9 to TRBJ2-6; D possibly uses TRBD1 or TRBD2 (5 bases each). CDR3 length: 15 amino acids. The germline V gene has CDR1 SEHNR and CDR2 FQNEAQ (reference sequence). Trimming cost V 0 bases and J 4 bases, with 7 bases left between them. This CDR3 reads CASSLAGDGANVLTF. In nucleotides, the CDR3 is TGTGCCAGCAGCTTAGCAGGGGACGGGGCCAACGTCCTGACTTTC.

This chain connects TRBV30 to TRBJ2-2; 7 bases are shared with TRBD1. The CDR3 runs 13 residues. V lost 3 bases, J lost 6 bases, and 4 bases stayed unmatched. Germline V gene data show CDR1 as GTSNPN and CDR2 as SVGIG (reference sequence). The CDR3 spells CAWSGQGAGELFF. The CDR3 DNA sequence: TGTGCCTGGAGCGGTCAGGGGGCCGGGGAGCTGTTTTTT.

The J gene is TRBJ2-3, the V gene TRBV29-1; no clear D. V was pared by 1 base and J by 0 bases, with 8 bases between. The CDR3 extends over 14 amino acids. Per germline, CDR1 SQVTM and CDR2 ANQGSEA. CDR3 sequence reads: CSVEGATSTDTQYF. CDR3 nucleotide sequence: TGCAGCGTTGAAGGGGCAACTAGCACAGATACGCAGTATTTT.

This clone was counted between two and nine times. The chain recombines TRBV4-1 with TRBJ2-5, with D perhaps TRBD1 (6 bases). This CDR3 has 13 amino acids. V was shortened by 4 bases and J by 2 bases, with 8 bases between the two germline ends. Germline assignment: CDR1 MGHRA and CDR2 YSYEKL. The CDR3 is CASSRTAQETQYF. CDR3 nucleotide sequence: TGCGCCAGCAGCCGGACAGCGCAAGAGACCCAGTACTTC.

This chain uses TRBV29-1 with TRBJ1-2; tentatively, D is TRBD1 (5 bases). The CDR3 contains 14 residues. Trimming left V 4 bases short and J 4 bases short, with 16 bases between. The germline gives CDR1 SQVTM, CDR2 ANQGSEA. CDR3 nucleotide sequence: TGCAGCGTTGGGCAGGGCGATTTATTCTATGGCTACACCTTC. It translates to CSVGQGDLFYGYTF. Together with reference TRBV29-1 and TRBJ1-2, the CDR3 gives the full variable domain: SAVISQKPSRDICQRGTSLTIQCQVDSQVTMMFWYRQQPGQSLTLIATANQGSEATYESGFVIDKFPISRPNLTFSTLTVSNMSPEDSSIYLCSVGQGDLFYGYTFGSGTRLTVV.

The chain links TRBV10-3 to TRBJ1-5; a possible D gene is TRBD1 (5 bases). The CDR3 loop spans 14 amino acids. V dropped 2 bases and J dropped 6 bases, with 11 bases sitting between them. CDR1 is ENHRY and CDR2 is SYGVKD in the germline V gene. CDR3 loop: CAISEGGSGQPQHF. CDR3 sequence (DNA): TGTGCCATCAGTGAGGGGGGATCAGGTCAGCCCCAGCATTTT.

The chain employs TRBV15 and TRBJ2-1; no clear D gene. This CDR3 is 16 amino acids long. Germline-derived CDR1 and CDR2 are LNHNV and YYDKDF (reference sequence). With 0 bases removed from V and 4 bases from J, the gap between germline ends came to 13 bases. The CDR3 DNA is TGTGCCACCAGCAGAGATCGGCTCCCCAGGTACAATGAGCAGTTCTTC. It translates to CATSRDRLPRYNEQFF.

This chain links TRBV2 with TRBJ2-1; D is undetermined. CDR3 size: 13 residues. Per the germline V gene, CDR1 is SNHLY and CDR2 is FYNNEI. Trimming left V 0 bases short and J 8 bases short, with 8 bases between. The CDR3 here is CASSEAPWDEQFF. The CDR3 bases are TGTGCCAGCAGTGAAGCGCCTTGGGATGAGCAGTTCTTC.

The CDR3 bases are TGTGCCAGCAGCCGGGACAGTGGCTCCTACAATGAGCAGTTCTTC. Protein: CASSRDSGSYNEQFF. The chain links TRBV7-9 to TRBJ2-1, with 7 bases fitting TRBD1. Germline lookup yields CDR1 SEHNR and CDR2 FQNEAQ (reference sequence). This CDR3 spans 15 amino acids. The ends lost 5 bases at V and 0 bases at J; junction bases unmatched: 4.

V is TRBV10-3 and J is TRBJ1-2; tentative D call: TRBD1 (6 bases). Trimming took 2 bases from V and 1 from J, leaving 11 bases between them. Germline assignment: CDR1 ENHRY and CDR2 SYGVKD. This CDR3 contains 15 residues. The CDR3 is CAISEPGQLNYGYTF. CDR3 sequence (DNA): TGTGCCATCAGTGAGCCCGGACAGCTTAACTATGGCTACACCTTC.

The gene calls are TRBV27 and TRBJ1-1; possibly TRBD1 for D (5 bases). V was pared by 2 bases and J by 3 bases, with 10 bases between. The germline gives CDR1 MNHEY, CDR2 SMNVEV (reference sequence). This CDR3 has 14 residues. CDR3 DNA: TGTGCCAGCAGTTTAGGTTGGGGGGACACTGAAGCTTTCTTT. This codes for CASSLGWGDTEAFF.

The chain combines TRBV10-3 with TRBJ2-7; D is unresolved. With 0 bases removed from V and 0 bases from J, the gap between germline ends came to 9 bases. The CDR3 runs to 15 residues. CDR1 is ENHRY and CDR2 is SYGVKD in the germline V gene. The CDR3 bases are TGTGCCATCAGTGAGTCGATACTGGGCTCCTACGAGCAGTACTTC. It is translated as CAISESILGSYEQYF.

The chain joins TRBV6-5 to TRBJ2-7; D remains ambiguous. V lost 8 bases, J lost 2 bases, and 4 bases lay in between. Germline V gene sequence: CDR1 MNHEY, CDR2 SVGAGI. The CDR3 spans 10 residues. CDR3 in amino acids: CASGTYEQYF. CDR3 nucleotides: TGTGCCAGCGGAACCTACGAGCAGTACTTC.

The genes are TRBV4-3 and TRBJ1-5; D gene unclear. The CDR3 runs to 14 residues. The V end was cut by 0 bases, the J end by 0 bases, with 3 bases between. Germline lookup yields CDR1 LGHNA and CDR2 YSLEER. CDR3 protein: CASSQDASNQPQHF. DNA for the CDR3: TGCGCCAGCAGCCAAGATGCTAGCAATCAGCCCCAGCATTTT.

The chain joins TRBV29-1 to TRBJ2-1, with 12 nucleotides matching TRBD2. CDR1 is SQVTM, CDR2 ANQGSEA, per germline. Trimming cost V 3 bases and J 2 bases; bases outside gene matches: 8. This CDR3 has 17 amino acids. CDR3 region: CSVEASGGERAYNEQFF. The CDR3 coding sequence is TGCAGCGTTGAGGCTAGCGGGGGGGAAAGGGCCTACAATGAGCAGTTCTTC.

The genes are TRBV4-2 and TRBJ2-5; tentatively, D is TRBD2 (7 bases). Per the germline V gene, CDR1 is LGHNA and CDR2 is YNFKEQ. Trimming shortened V by 2 bases and J by 4 bases, and 11 bases separated the two germline ends. The CDR3 totals 14 residues. This chain's CDR3 is CASSQKGGLETQYF. The CDR3 DNA is TGTGCCAGCAGCCAAAAGGGGGGGCTAGAGACCCAGTACTTC.

The table lists this clone with a few counts. The chain combines TRBV5-1 with TRBJ2-7; TRBD1 or TRBD2 may be the D gene (5 bases each). V was clipped by 5 bases and J by 0 bases, with 12 bases between them. The CDR3 has 14 amino acids. CDR1 and CDR2 from the germline V gene are SGHRS and YFSETQ. The chain's CDR3 is CASRDRDGSYEQYF. Written as DNA, the CDR3 is TGCGCCAGCAGAGACCGGGACGGCTCCTACGAGCAGTACTTC. Using reference TRBV5-1 and TRBJ2-7 for the parts outside the CDR3, the full variable domain is KAGVTQTPRYLIKTRGQQVTLSCSPISGHRSVSWYQQTPGQGLQFLFEYFSETQRNKGNFPGRFSGRQFSNSRSEMNVSTLELGDSALYLCASRDRDGSYEQYFGPGTRLTVT.

This clone was observed once. The V and J genes are TRBV4-3 and TRBJ2-2; D remains ambiguous. This CDR3 contains 13 residues. CDR1 LGHNA and CDR2 YSLEER come from the germline V gene. The V and J ends lost 0 bases and 5 bases respectively, with 4 bases between them. CDR3 bases: TGCGCCAGCAGCCAAGATGATACCGGGGAGCTGTTTTTT. Translation: CASSQDDTGELFF.

The V and J genes are TRBV4-1 and TRBJ2-5; 8 bases are shared with TRBD1. TRBJ2-7 explains the end of the DNA better; the J call may be wrong. The CDR3 has 16 residues. CDR1 is MGHRA, CDR2 YSYEKL, per germline. The CDR3 spells CASSPFTGGTSYEQYF. In nucleotides, the CDR3 is TGCGCCAGCAGCCCGTTTACAGGGGGGACGTCCTACGAGCAGTACTTC.

The rearrangement links TRBV10-3 to TRBJ2-7, with D tentatively TRBD2 (6 bases). The ends were cut back, 2 bases at V and 4 bases at J, with 15 bases in the middle. CDR1 and CDR2 (germline): ENHRY, SYGVKD. This CDR3 is 15 amino acids long. The CDR3 is CAISEPRDSSYEQYF. The CDR3 DNA reads as TGTGCCATCAGTGAGCCACGGGACTCTTCTTACGAGCAGTACTTC.

In its sample, this clone was seen once. The rearrangement joins TRBV7-2 to TRBJ2-5, with D possibly TRBD2 on 7 matching bases. V lost 3 bases, J lost 4 bases, and 9 bases lay in between. CDR1 and CDR2 (germline): SGHTA, FQGNSA. The CDR3 is made up of 13 amino acids. The CDR3 here is CASSLGGPETQYF. The CDR3 DNA sequence: TGTGCCAGCAGCTTGGGGGGGCCAGAGACCCAGTACTTC.

This chain uses TRBV6-5 with TRBJ2-2; D gene ambiguous. Germline loops: CDR1 MNHEY, CDR2 SVGAGI. The CDR3 runs 15 residues. Trimming took 2 bases from V and 4 from J, leaving 11 bases between them. The CDR3 nucleotides read TGTGCCAGCAGTTACGACACAGTCTTCACCGGGGAGCTGTTTTTT. It is translated as CASSYDTVFTGELFF.

The CDR3 sequence: CASSLEGSELISYEQYF. The CDR3 DNA reads TGCGCCAGCAGCTTGGAGGGGTCAGAACTGATCTCCTACGAGCAGTACTTC. The V and J genes are TRBV5-1 and TRBJ2-7; D may be TRBD1 (5 bases). The germline V gene has CDR1 SGHRS and CDR2 YFSETQ. V was shortened by 0 bases and J by 0 bases, with 16 bases between the two germline ends. The CDR3 runs to 17 residues. Full variable domain (remainder filled in from reference TRBV5-1 and TRBJ2-7): KAGVTQTPRYLIKTRGQQVTLSCSPISGHRSVSWYQQTPGQGLQFLFEYFSETQRNKGNFPGRFSGRQFSNSRSEMNVSTLELGDSALYLCASSLEGSELISYEQYFGPGTRLTVT.

This clone is a singleton in its sample. The V call is TRBV5-1, the J call TRBJ2-5; 12 bases map to TRBD2. The DNA end is a closer match to TRBJ2-7, so the J assignment may be wrong. The CDR3 covers 14 residues. Germline assignment: CDR1 SGHRS and CDR2 YFSETQ. DNA of the CDR3: TGCGCCAGCAGCTTGAGACTAGCGGGGGTCGAGCAGTACTTC. This codes for CASSLRLAGVEQYF.

V usage is TRBV29-1 and J usage is TRBJ2-1; 9 nucleotides line up with TRBD2. The CDR3 extends over 14 amino acids. Germline CDR1 SQVTM, CDR2 ANQGSEA. Trimming took 4 bases from V and 6 from J; bases not matched to a gene: 7. For the CDR3, the DNA is TGCAGCGTTGCCCGACTAGCGGCAAGCAATGAGCAGTTCTTC. This codes for CSVARLAASNEQFF.

This clone was detected a few times. This chain connects TRBV7-2 to TRBJ1-2; D possibly corresponds to TRBD1 (5 bases). The CDR3 is 13 amino acids. Germline CDR1 is SGHTA and CDR2 is FQGNSA. V lost 3 bases and J 3 bases, leaving 8 bases between the germline ends. CDR3 residues: CASSLGLDYGYTF. Here the CDR3 DNA reads TGTGCCAGCAGCTTGGGACTGGACTATGGCTACACCTTC.

This clone is judged large. The rearrangement uses TRBV19 and TRBJ1-1; no definite D call. The germline CDR1 and CDR2 sequences are LNHDA and SQIVND (reference sequence). The CDR3 is 14 amino acids. The V gene lost 0 bases and the J gene lost 6 bases, with 11 bases spanning the gap. CDR3 residues: CASSIDHGFSEAFF. CDR3 nucleotide sequence: TGTGCCAGTAGTATAGACCACGGGTTTTCTGAAGCTTTCTTT. Combining the CDR3 with reference TRBV19 and TRBJ1-1 gives the whole variable domain DGGITQSPKYLFRKEGQNVTLSCEQNLNHDAMYWYRQDPGQGLRLIYYSQIVNDFQKGDIAEGYSVSREKKESFPLTVTSAQKNPTAFYLCASSIDHGFSEAFFGQGTRLTVV.

This chain links TRBV21-1 with TRBJ1-6; no DNA check was done on the table's D call, TRBD1. TRBV21-1 is deemed a pseudogene. This CDR3 has 19 residues. The CDR3 sequence: CASSKAGLRTGEGDSPLHF. Here the CDR3 DNA reads TGTGCCAGCAGCAAAGCTGGACTCAGGACAGGGGAAGGAGATTCACCCCTCCACTTT.